A selection of T cell receptor beta chains follows, all from one sample in a study of T-cell memory formation after mild COVID-19. TCRdb recomputed calls from the 5' RACE reads with MiXCR, one row per CDR3 protein. The sample carries 350,000 to 450,000 distinct CDR3 sequences, approximately 15% recorded once. Input material: PBMCs or a T cell subset sorted from them (not recorded which). The origin of the receptors is a man in his late teens or twenties who had mild COVID-19 (a few samples of this study predate the infection). Cell type and time point are not known. Both conserved end residues are part of each CDR3. The D gene is left open where the match is weak. The listing skips clone size in some rows; elsewhere it reads once, few, many or a size class.

.	TRBV6-6	.	TRBJ1-5	TGTGCCAGCAGTTACTCAGGGGCTTTTTACCAGCCCCAGCATTTT	CASSYSGAFYQPQHF
.	TRBV4-1	few	TRBJ2-5	TGCGCCAGCAGCCAAGAAAGTTACCCAGGAGAGACCCAGTACTTC	CASSQESYPGETQYF
.	TRBV6-6	.	TRBJ1-2	TGTGCCAGCAGTTACACCCCTTGGGATGGCTACACCTTC	CASSYTPWDGYTF
.	TRBV5-6	few	TRBJ2-3	TGTGCCAGCAGCTGGACCCGGGACAACGGAGATACGCAGTATTTT	CASSWTRDNGDTQYF
.	TRBV7-9	.	TRBJ1-6	TGTGCCAGCAGCTTATCAAGTTCACCCCTCCACTTT	CASSLSSSPLHF
.	TRBV9	.	TRBJ2-5	TGTGCCAGCAGCGTAGGCGGGGCCCATTGGTGGGAGACCCAGTACTTC	CASSVGGAHWWETQYF
.	TRBV12-3/TRBV12-4	many	TRBJ1-3	TGTGCCAGCAGTTTATTTGTCGGAAACACCATATATTTT	CASSLFVGNTIYF
.	TRBV7-2	.	TRBJ1-1	TGTGCCAGCAGACGTCCAGGGACGGGGGAGACTGAAGCTTTCTTT	CASRRPGTGETEAFF
.	TRBV12-3/TRBV12-4	few	TRBJ1-4	TGTGCCAGCAGCCCTCTGACAGCCGCAACTAATGAAAAACTGTTTTTT	CASSPLTAATNEKLFF
TRBD1	TRBV5-1	many	TRBJ2-1	TGCGCCAGCAGCCTACACGGGACAGGGGGTATGAATGAGCAGTTCTTC	CASSLHGTGGMNEQFF
.	TRBV6-2/TRBV6-3	few	TRBJ1-2	TGTGCCAGCAGCCGCACCTGGACAACCCCAAGCTACACCTTC	CASSRTWTTPSYTF
.	TRBV20-1	few	TRBJ2-3	TGCAGTGCTGCTGGACATCCGGACACAGATACGCAGTATTTT	CSAAGHPDTDTQYF
.	TRBV18	.	TRBJ1-4	TGTGCCAGCTCACCACGGGTGGCAACTAATGAAAAACTGTTTTTT	CASSPRVATNEKLFF
.	TRBV4-3	few	TRBJ2-7	TGCGCCAGCAGCCTCGATTCTGGGACACTCTACGAGCAGTACTTC	CASSLDSGTLYEQYF
TRBD1	TRBV28	.	TRBJ1-2	TGTGCCAGCAGTGTATTGACAGGGACTGGCTACACCTTC	CASSVLTGTGYTF
.	TRBV18	few	TRBJ1-1	TGTGCCAGCTCACCGCCGGGGGAAAGAGCTTTCTTT	CASSPPGERAFF
.	TRBV6-2/TRBV6-3	few	TRBJ2-5	TGTGCCAGCACCCACCGGTGGGAGACCCAGTACTTC	CASTHRWETQYF
TRBD1	TRBV11-2	few	TRBJ2-1	TGTGCCAGCAGCTTAGACCCCGGACAGGGGATGAATGAGCAGTTCTTC	CASSLDPGQGMNEQFF
.	TRBV6-5	many	TRBJ1-1	TGTGCCAGCACAAAACTCCGGGACGGTTGGACTGAAGCTTTCTTT	CASTKLRDGWTEAFF
.	TRBV7-9	.	TRBJ2-3	TGTGCCAGCAGCTTAGAAGCGGTCTTAACTACAGATACGCAGTATTTT	CASSLEAVLTTDTQYF